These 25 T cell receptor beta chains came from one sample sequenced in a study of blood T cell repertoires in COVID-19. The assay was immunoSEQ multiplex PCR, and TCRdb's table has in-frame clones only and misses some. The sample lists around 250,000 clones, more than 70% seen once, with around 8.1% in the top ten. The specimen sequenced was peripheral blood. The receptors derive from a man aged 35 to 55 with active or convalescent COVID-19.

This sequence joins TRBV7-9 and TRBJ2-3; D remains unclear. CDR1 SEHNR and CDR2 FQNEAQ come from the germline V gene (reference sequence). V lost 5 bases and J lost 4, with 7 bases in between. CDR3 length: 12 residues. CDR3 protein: CASSIRSDTQYF. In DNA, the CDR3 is TGTGCCAGCAGCATACGGTCAGATACGCAGTATTTT.

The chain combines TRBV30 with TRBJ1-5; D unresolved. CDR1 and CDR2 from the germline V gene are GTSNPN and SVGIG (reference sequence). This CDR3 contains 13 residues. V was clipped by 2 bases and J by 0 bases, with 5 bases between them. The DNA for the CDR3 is TGTGCCTGGAGTATCAGTAGCAATCAGCCCCAGCATTTT. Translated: CAWSISSNQPQHF.

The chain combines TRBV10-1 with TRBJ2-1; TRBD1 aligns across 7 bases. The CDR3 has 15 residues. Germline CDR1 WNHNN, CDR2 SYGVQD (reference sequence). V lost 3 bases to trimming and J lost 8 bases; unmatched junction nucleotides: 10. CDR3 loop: CASSDPGTGDDEQFF. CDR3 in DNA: TGCGCCAGCAGTGACCCAGGAACAGGGGACGATGAGCAGTTCTTC.

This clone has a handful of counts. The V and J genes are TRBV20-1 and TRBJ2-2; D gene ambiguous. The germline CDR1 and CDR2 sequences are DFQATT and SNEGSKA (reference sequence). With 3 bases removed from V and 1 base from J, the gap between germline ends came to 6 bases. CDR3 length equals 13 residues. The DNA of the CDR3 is TGCAGTGCTAGTCGGGTGAACACCGGGGAGCTGTTTTTT. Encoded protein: CSASRVNTGELFF.

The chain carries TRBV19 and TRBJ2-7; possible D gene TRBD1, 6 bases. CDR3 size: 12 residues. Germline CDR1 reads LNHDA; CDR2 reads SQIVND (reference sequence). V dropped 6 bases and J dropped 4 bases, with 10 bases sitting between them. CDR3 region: CASSVQGYEQYF. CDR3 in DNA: TGTGCCAGTAGCGTCCAGGGGTACGAGCAGTACTTC.

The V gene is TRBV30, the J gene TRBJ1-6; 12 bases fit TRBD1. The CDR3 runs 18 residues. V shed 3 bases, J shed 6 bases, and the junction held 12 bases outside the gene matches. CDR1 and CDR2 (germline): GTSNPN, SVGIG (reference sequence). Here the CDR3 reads CAWSSGTGGSSPNSPLHF. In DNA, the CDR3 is TGTGCCTGGAGCTCCGGGACAGGGGGCTCGTCCCCTAATTCACCCCTCCACTTT.

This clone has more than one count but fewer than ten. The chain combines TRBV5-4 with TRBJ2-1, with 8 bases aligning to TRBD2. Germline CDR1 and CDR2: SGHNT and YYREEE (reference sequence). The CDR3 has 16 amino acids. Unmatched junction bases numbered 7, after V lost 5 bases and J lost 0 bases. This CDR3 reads CASREAGASSYNEQFF. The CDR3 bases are TGTGCCAGCAGGGAAGCGGGGGCGAGCTCCTACAATGAGCAGTTCTTC. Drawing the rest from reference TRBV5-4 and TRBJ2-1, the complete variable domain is ETGVTQSPTHLIKTRGQQVTLRCSSQSGHNTVSWYQQALGQGPQFIFQYYREEENGRGNFPPRFSGLQFPNYSSELNVNALELDDSALYLCASREAGASSYNEQFFGPGTRLTVL.

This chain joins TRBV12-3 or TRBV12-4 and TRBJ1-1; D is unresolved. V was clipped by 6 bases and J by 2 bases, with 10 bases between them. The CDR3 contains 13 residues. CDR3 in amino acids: CASRTRPNTEAFF. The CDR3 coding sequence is TGTGCCAGCAGGACCAGGCCAAACACTGAAGCTTTCTTT.

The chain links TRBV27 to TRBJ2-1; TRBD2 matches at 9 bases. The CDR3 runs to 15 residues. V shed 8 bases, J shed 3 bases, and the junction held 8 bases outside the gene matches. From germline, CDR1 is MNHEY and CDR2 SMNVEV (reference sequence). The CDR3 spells CASRNGLAIYNEQFF. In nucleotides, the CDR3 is TGTGCCAGCCGAAACGGACTAGCGATCTACAATGAGCAGTTCTTC.

CDR3 in amino acids: CASSRTLGPYEQYF. The CDR3 DNA sequence: TGTGCCAGCAGCCGAACATTGGGCCCCTACGAGCAGTACTTC. The V gene is TRBV5-8, the J gene TRBJ2-7; D gene unclear. Germline V gene data show CDR1 as SGHTS and CDR2 as YDEGEE. The CDR3 loop spans 14 amino acids. V lost 4 bases, J lost 2 bases, and 13 bases lay in between.

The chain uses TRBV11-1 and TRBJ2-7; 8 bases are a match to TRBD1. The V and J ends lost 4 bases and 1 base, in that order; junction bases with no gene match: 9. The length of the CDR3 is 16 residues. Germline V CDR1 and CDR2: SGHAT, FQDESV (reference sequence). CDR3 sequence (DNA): TGTGCCAGCAGCTCAAGACCGGGACAGGTTTCCTACGAGCAGTACTTC. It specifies CASSSRPGQVSYEQYF.

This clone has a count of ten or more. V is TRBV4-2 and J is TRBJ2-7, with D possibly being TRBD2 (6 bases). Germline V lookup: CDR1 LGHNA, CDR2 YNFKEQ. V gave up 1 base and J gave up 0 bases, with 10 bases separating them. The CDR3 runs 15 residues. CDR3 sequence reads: CASSQVDGSSYEQYF. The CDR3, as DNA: TGTGCCAGCAGCCAAGTAGACGGGAGCTCCTACGAGCAGTACTTC.

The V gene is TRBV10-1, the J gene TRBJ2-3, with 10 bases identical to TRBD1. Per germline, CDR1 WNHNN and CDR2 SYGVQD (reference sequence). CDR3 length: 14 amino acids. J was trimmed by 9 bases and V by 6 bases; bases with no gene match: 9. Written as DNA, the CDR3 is TGCGCCAGCAGACCCGGGACAGGGGACAACACGCAGTATTTT. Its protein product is CASRPGTGDNTQYF.

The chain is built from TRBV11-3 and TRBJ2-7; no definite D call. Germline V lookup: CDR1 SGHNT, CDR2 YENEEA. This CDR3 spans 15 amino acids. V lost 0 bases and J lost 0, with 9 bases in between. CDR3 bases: TGTGCCAGCAGCTTAGATCGTATAGCCTCCTACGAGCAGTACTTC. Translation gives CASSLDRIASYEQYF.

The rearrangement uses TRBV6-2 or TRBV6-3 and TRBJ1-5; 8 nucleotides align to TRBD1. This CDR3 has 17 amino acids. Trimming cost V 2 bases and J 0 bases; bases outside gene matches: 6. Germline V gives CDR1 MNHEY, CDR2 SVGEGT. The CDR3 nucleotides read TGTGCCAGCAGTTACGCCTCTACAGGGGGTAGCAATCAGCCCCAGCATTTT. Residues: CASSYASTGGSNQPQHF.

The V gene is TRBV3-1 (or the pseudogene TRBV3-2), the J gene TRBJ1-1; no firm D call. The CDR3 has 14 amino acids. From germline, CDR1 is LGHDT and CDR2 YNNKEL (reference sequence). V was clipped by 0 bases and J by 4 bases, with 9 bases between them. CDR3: CASSQEYASTEAFF. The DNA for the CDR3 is TGTGCCAGCAGCCAAGAGTATGCGAGCACTGAAGCTTTCTTT.

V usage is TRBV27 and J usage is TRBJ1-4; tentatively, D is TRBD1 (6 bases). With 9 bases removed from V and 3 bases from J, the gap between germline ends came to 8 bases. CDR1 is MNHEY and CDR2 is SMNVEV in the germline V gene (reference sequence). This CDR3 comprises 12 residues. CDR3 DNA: TGTGCCAGTTGGACAGCTAATGAAAAACTGTTTTTT. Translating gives CASWTANEKLFF.

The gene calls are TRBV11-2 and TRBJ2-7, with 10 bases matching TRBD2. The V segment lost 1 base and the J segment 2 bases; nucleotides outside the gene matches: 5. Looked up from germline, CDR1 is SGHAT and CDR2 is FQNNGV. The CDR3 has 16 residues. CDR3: CASSLVTSGPAYEQYF. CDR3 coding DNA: TGTGCCAGCAGCTTAGTGACTAGCGGGCCCGCCTACGAGCAGTACTTC. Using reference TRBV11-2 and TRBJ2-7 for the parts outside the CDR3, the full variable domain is EAGVAQSPRYKIIEKRQSVAFWCNPISGHATLYWYQQILGQGPKLLIQFQNNGVVDDSQLPKDRFSAERLKGVDSTLKIQPAKLEDSAVYLCASSLVTSGPAYEQYFGPGTRLTVT.

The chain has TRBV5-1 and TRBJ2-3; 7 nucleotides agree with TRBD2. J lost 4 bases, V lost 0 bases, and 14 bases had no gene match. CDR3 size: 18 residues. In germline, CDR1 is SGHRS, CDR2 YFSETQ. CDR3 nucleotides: TGCGCCAGCAGCTTGGTTGGAGCCTTGGGGAGGGCCCCAGATACGCAGTATTTT. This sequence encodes CASSLVGALGRAPDTQYF. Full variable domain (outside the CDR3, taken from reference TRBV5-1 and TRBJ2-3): KAGVTQTPRYLIKTRGQQVTLSCSPISGHRSVSWYQQTPGQGLQFLFEYFSETQRNKGNFPGRFSGRQFSNSRSEMNVSTLELGDSALYLCASSLVGALGRAPDTQYFGPGTRLTVL.

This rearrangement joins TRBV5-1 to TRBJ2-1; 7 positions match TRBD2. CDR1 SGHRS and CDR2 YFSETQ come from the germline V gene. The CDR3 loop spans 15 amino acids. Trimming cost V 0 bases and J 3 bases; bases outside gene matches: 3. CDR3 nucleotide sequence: TGCGCCAGCAGCTTGGTTGAGCGGGACTACAATGAGCAGTTCTTC. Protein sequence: CASSLVERDYNEQFF.

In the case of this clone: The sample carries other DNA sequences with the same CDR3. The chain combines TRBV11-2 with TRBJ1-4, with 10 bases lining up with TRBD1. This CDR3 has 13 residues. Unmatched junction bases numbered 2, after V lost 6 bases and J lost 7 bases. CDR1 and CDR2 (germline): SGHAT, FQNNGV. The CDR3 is CASSRDRGEKLFF. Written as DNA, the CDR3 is TGTGCCAGCAGTCGGGACAGGGGTGAAAAACTGTTTTTT.

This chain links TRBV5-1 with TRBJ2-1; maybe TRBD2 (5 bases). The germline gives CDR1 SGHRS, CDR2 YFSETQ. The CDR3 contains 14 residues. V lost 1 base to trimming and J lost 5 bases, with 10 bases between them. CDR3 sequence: CASSLMGANNEQFF. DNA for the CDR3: TGCGCCAGCAGCTTGATGGGAGCCAACAATGAGCAGTTCTTC.

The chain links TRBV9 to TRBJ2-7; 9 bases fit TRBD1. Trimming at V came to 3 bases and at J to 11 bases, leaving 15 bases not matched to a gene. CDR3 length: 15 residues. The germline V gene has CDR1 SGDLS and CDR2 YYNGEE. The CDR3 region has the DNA TGTGCCAGCAGCGCTGGGGGACAGGGACAGGTTAAGGAGTACTTC. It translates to CASSAGGQGQVKEYF.

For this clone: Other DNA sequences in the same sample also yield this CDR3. The CDR3 coding sequence is TGTGCCACCAGTGATGGACAGGGGACGAACACTGAAGCTTTCTTT. It encodes CATSDGQGTNTEAFF. The chain links TRBV24-1 to TRBJ1-1, with TRBD1 identical over 9 bases. The germline V gene has CDR1 KGHDR and CDR2 SFDVKD. V shed 3 bases, J shed 1 base, and the junction held 2 bases outside the gene matches. The CDR3 totals 15 residues.

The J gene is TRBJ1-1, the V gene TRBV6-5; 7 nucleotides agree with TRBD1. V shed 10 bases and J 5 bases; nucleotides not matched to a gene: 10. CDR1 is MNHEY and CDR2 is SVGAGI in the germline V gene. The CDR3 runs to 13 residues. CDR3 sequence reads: CAKKGQYRTEAFF. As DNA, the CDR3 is TGTGCCAAGAAGGGACAGTATCGGACTGAAGCTTTCTTT.